This TCR beta chain was captured by sequencing in a study of T-cell reconstitution after alpha-beta-depleted transplantation in children. This clonotype was counted between two and nine times. TCRbeta library preparation incorporated unique molecular identifiers. TCRdb fed the PCR reads into MiXCR, producing one record per CDR3 protein. Counted here are 610,000 or so distinct CDR3 sequences, around 27% occurring once; the ten biggest clones make up about a third. Germline lookup yields CDR1 MGHDK and CDR2 SYGVNS. J gave up 5 bases and V 6 bases, and 3 bases lay outside the gene matches. CDR3 size: 14 residues.

Here the sequenced sample was PBMCs, taken before TCRalphabeta/CD19-depleted stem cell transplant. This receptor was identified in a boy under three years old with Wiskott-Aldrich syndrome, due to receive a stem cell transplant. The genes are TRBV25-1 and TRBJ2-7, with 14 bases identical to TRBD2. Written as DNA, the CDR3 is TGTGCCAGCAGGGGGACTAGCGGGAGAGACGAGCAGTACTTC. Translated: CASRGTSGRDEQYF.